The source of this T cell receptor (beta chain) is a study of T cell repertoires in cytomegalovirus infection. Study details: Signatures in public TCR beta sequences pointed to both CMV infection and matching HLA type.

Using its own MiXCR run on the reads, TCRdb lists one record per CDR3 protein. The sample shows more than 650,000 distinct CDR3 sequences, about 40% of them seen only once. With respect to this clonotype: Its antigen remains unidentified.

General study points: The study identified carriers of CMV plus the relevant HLA from cumulative public TCR beta family frequency. It was HLA-C-restricted CMV-specific TCR beta clonotypes that dominated the response ex vivo.

Specimen: PBMCs. This sequence originates from a human donor in good health (CMV status not recorded). Some clones in this sample may be carry-over from other donors' samples.

CDR3 amino acids: CAWSVRRGRSNYGYTF. The CDR3, as DNA: TGTGCCTGGAGTGTACGGAGGGGCAGATCCAACTATGGCTACACCTTC. This chain joins TRBV30 and TRBJ1-2; tentatively, D is TRBD1 (5 bases). CDR3 length equals 16 residues. Trimming shortened V by 0 bases and J by 2 bases, and 16 bases separated the two germline ends. Germline lookup yields CDR1 GTSNPN and CDR2 SVGIG (reference sequence).